The clone carrying this T cell receptor beta chain was detected a few times. The antigen remains unidentified. Germline lookup yields CDR1 MGHDK and CDR2 SYGVNS. Trimming pared 6 bases from V and 10 bases from J, leaving 13 bases between. The CDR3 consists of 12 residues. This record comes from a study of OX40 agonist ivuxolimab in advanced cancers. Study summary: The patients received agonistic anti-OX40 (CD134) antibody ivuxolimab.

Blood got drawn at baseline, again on cycle 4 day 1, and then on cycle 7 day 1. Generated by immunoSEQ multiplex PCR, the TCRdb table keeps only in-frame clones and is missing some. The table shows tens of thousands of clones, with approximately 84% occurring only once. Study conclusions and caveats: There were, on average, more expanded clones in CD8+ T cells than in CD4+.

The receptor was derived from an adult with an advanced solid tumor such as melanoma, head and neck, liver or kidney cancer. Sequencing was performed on CD4+ or CD8+ T cells sorted from blood, taken in a trial of the OX40 agonist ivuxolimab. This chain uses TRBV25-1 with TRBJ2-1, with a weak D call TRBD2 (6 bases). The CDR3 DNA reads as TGTGCCAGCAGCCCACTCGGGAGAGAGCAGTTCTTC. It yields the protein CASSPLGREQFF.